This T cell receptor beta chain was found in a study of a mutant IDH1 vaccine in newly diagnosed glioma. Study information: Vaccines began 4-6 weeks after radiotherapy alone, or with temozolomide cycles. Treated patients were about 60% male, around 40% female, mean age approximately 40 years. Prior therapy was radiotherapy, temozolomide, or both; most received both. Study-wide findings and caveats: Any relationship between pseudoprogression and changes in top peripheral T cell clonotypes seemed absent.

The method was immunoSEQ multiplex PCR; TCRdb's version includes in-frame clones alone and lacks a portion of them. The sample carries tens of thousands of clones, around 90% recorded once. Time point: week 23, last vaccination. Every single dose of the vaccine, 300 ug of mutant IDH1 20-mer peptide, came with topical imiquimod. Germline values: CDR1 SGHRS, CDR2 YFSETQ. V lost 2 bases to trimming and J lost 6 bases; unmatched junction nucleotides: 8. CDR3 length: 15 amino acids. Comments on this clone: Its antigen is undetermined.

The material was PBMCs, obtained from a glioma patient whose treatment included an IDH1 peptide vaccine. The origin of this receptor is a man aged 50 or older with glioma. The chain links TRBV5-1 to TRBJ2-3; 8 positions match TRBD2. CDR3 DNA: TGCGCCAGCAGCTTAAGCGGGAGCCTAGGGGATACGCAGTATTTT. It encodes CASSLSGSLGDTQYF.